A single sample gave rise to the 31 T cell receptor beta chains below, sequenced in a study of post-analysis software for immune sequencing data. Whole-study results and caveats: A handful of TRBV segments occurring more often in patients than controls included TRBV5-6, TRBV5-1 and TRBV20-1.

The TCR beta cDNA libraries contained unique molecular identifiers. TCRdb fed the PCR reads into MiXCR, producing one record per CDR3 protein. This sample has about 210,000 distinct CDR3 sequences, with 25% to 30% found just once. Antigens for these TCRs are unknown. The sequenced sample was blood. The source of these receptors is a girl aged 2-17 years with multiple sclerosis.

This clonotype was observed many times. The rearrangement joins TRBV20-1 to TRBJ2-1; tentatively, D is TRBD2 (6 bases). From germline, CDR1 is DFQATT and CDR2 SNEGSKA (reference sequence). CDR3 size: 15 residues. The V end lost 3 bases, the J end lost 7 bases, and 19 bases lay between the germline ends. CDR3 in DNA: TGCAGTGCTAGCCGCTTAGCGGAACGGAGGAATGAGCAGTTCTTC. Translated, it gives CSASRLAERRNEQFF.

The chain recombines TRBV28 with TRBJ1-1, with 8 bases that match TRBD1. J was trimmed by 7 bases and V by 5 bases; bases with no gene match: 6. CDR1 MDHEN and CDR2 SYDVKM come from the germline V gene. This CDR3 contains 13 residues. CDR3 region: CASSPPDRDEAFF. CDR3 coding DNA: TGTGCCAGCAGTCCCCCGGACAGGGATGAAGCTTTCTTT.

This clonotype appeared many times. This chain connects TRBV20-1 to TRBJ2-7; TRBD2 matches 9 bases. CDR3 length: 16 residues. In germline, CDR1 is DFQATT, CDR2 SNEGSKA (reference sequence). The V segment lost 0 bases and the J segment 0 bases; nucleotides outside the gene matches: 6. The CDR3 loop is CSARDPFSGSSYEQYF. CDR3 coding DNA: TGCAGTGCTAGAGATCCTTTTAGCGGGAGCTCCTACGAGCAGTACTTC.

This clonotype was seen more than once but under ten times. The chain uses TRBV20-1 and TRBJ2-1, with TRBD2 matching over 14 bases. Germline loops: CDR1 DFQATT, CDR2 SNEGSKA (reference sequence). After removal of 6 bases from V and 8 bases from J, the junction contained 6 bases not matched to a gene. The CDR3 is 14 residues long. CDR3 DNA sequence: TGCAGTGCGAGACTAGCGGGAGGGCCCGATGAGCAGTTCTTC. It yields the protein CSARLAGGPDEQFF.

J is TRBJ1-1 and V is TRBV7-9; no clear D gene. From germline, CDR1 is SEHNR and CDR2 FQNEAQ (reference sequence). V was clipped by 5 bases and J by 6 bases, with 19 bases between them. CDR3 length equals 15 residues. This CDR3 is CASSHTKGGVPEAFF. The CDR3, as DNA: TGTGCCAGCAGCCACACTAAGGGTGGAGTTCCTGAAGCTTTCTTT. Full variable domain (remainder filled in from reference TRBV7-9 and TRBJ1-1): DTGVSQNPRHKITKRGQNVTFRCDPISEHNRLYWYRQTLGQGPEFLTYFQNEAQLEKSRLLSDRFSAERPKGSFSTLEIQRTEQGDSAMYLCASSHTKGGVPEAFFGQGTRLTVV.

With respect to this clonotype: One junction end does not reproduce the germline sequence, and a read error may be involved. The chain couples TRBV18 to TRBJ1-1; tentative D call: TRBD1 (6 bases). The CDR3 loop spans 13 amino acids. Germline CDR1 is KGHSH and CDR2 is LQKENI. For the CDR3, the DNA is TGTGCCAGCCCACCGGGGGCGAACACTGAAGCTTTCTTT. Translation gives CASPPGANTEAFF.

This clonotype was counted ten times or more. The chain recombines TRBV29-1 with TRBJ2-7, with D perhaps TRBD2 (5 bases). The germline CDR1 and CDR2 sequences are SQVTM and ANQGSEA. The CDR3 loop spans 15 amino acids. Trimming shortened V by 5 bases and J by 3 bases, and 20 bases separated the two germline ends. CDR3 loop: CSVRGAEDGRYEQYF. CDR3 sequence (DNA): TGCAGCGTTAGAGGAGCGGAGGACGGGCGCTACGAGCAGTACTTC.

This clonotype was seen only a few times. The CDR3 DNA is TGCGCCAGCAGCCCTGGGACTAGCGGGAGTCTGGGGTGGGAGCAGTACTTC. Amino acid sequence: CASSPGTSGSLGWEQYF. This chain connects TRBV5-1 to TRBJ2-5, with 14 bases aligning to TRBD2. Trimming removed 4 bases from V and 11 bases from J; junction bases left unmatched: 16. The germline CDR1 and CDR2 sequences are SGHRS and YFSETQ. The CDR3 is 17 residues long.

This clonotype was seen repeatedly, ten times or more. The chain joins TRBV6-6 to TRBJ2-1; 7 bases line up with TRBD1. The junction had 6 bases not matched to a gene; V was cut back by 6 bases and J by 4 bases. This CDR3 spans 14 amino acids. Germline CDR1 is MNHNY and CDR2 is SVGAGI (reference sequence). This CDR3 is CASRAGTDYNEQFF. The CDR3 bases are TGTGCCAGCAGAGCCGGGACAGATTACAATGAGCAGTTCTTC.

The table lists this clonotype with a count of one. The chain recombines TRBV20-1 with TRBJ2-5, with TRBD1 matching over 7 bases. The end of the DNA fits TRBJ2-7 better, so the J call may be wrong. Germline loops: CDR1 DFQATT, CDR2 SNEGSKA (reference sequence). There are 15 residues in the CDR3. The CDR3: CSARATGRIPLEQYF. CDR3 bases: TGCAGTGCTAGAGCGACAGGGCGAATTCCCCTCGAGCAGTACTTC.

This clonotype was observed at least ten times. The chain has TRBV6-5 and TRBJ2-7; tentatively, D is TRBD1 (5 bases). CDR1 MNHEY and CDR2 SVGAGI come from the germline V gene. V was shortened by 5 bases and J by 4 bases, with 12 bases between the two germline ends. CDR3 length equals 13 residues. CDR3 sequence reads: CASSTLGHYEQYF. For the CDR3, the DNA is TGTGCCAGCAGTACACTCGGACATTACGAGCAGTACTTC.

Ten or more counts support this clonotype. The chain combines TRBV28 with TRBJ2-7, with D unclear. The CDR3 sequence is 14 residues long. Germline CDR1 reads MDHEN; CDR2 reads SYDVKM. V lost 5 bases to trimming and J lost 4 bases, with 15 bases between them. The CDR3 here is CASSISGEPYEQYF. DNA of the CDR3: TGTGCCAGCAGTATTAGTGGGGAACCTTACGAGCAGTACTTC.

V is TRBV12-3 or TRBV12-4 and J is TRBJ2-3; tentatively, D is TRBD2 (6 bases). This CDR3 is built from 16 residues. Trimming cost V 8 bases and J 0 bases, with 18 bases left between them. CDR3 DNA sequence: TGTGCCAGCCAAAGAAGGGCGGGGATAAGCACAGATACGCAGTATTTT. It is translated as CASQRRAGISTDTQYF.

This clonotype appeared many times. This rearrangement joins TRBV28 to TRBJ2-4, with D unclear. The CDR3 has 20 residues. Germline assignment: CDR1 MDHEN and CDR2 SYDVKM. Trimming took 5 bases from V and 0 from J, leaving 26 bases between them. The CDR3 reads CASSPRPAPMIPIAKNIQYF. The CDR3 DNA follows: TGTGCCAGCAGTCCGAGACCGGCCCCGATGATACCGATAGCCAAAAACATTCAGTACTTC.

The gene calls are TRBV6-6 and TRBJ1-1, with D unresolved. Germline V lookup: CDR1 MNHNY, CDR2 SVGAGI (reference sequence). This CDR3 comprises 16 residues. V was trimmed by 8 bases and J by 3 bases, leaving 22 bases between them. This CDR3 reads CASHYTIPQSDTEAFF. CDR3 DNA sequence: TGTGCCAGCCACTACACCATCCCTCAATCGGACACTGAAGCTTTCTTT.

The CDR3 protein is CASSQPTSLQTQYF. CDR3 in DNA: TGCGCCAGCAGCCAGCCGACTAGCTTGCAGACCCAGTACTTC. J is TRBJ2-5 and V is TRBV5-1; 7 nucleotides agree with TRBD2. Germline loops: CDR1 SGHRS, CDR2 YFSETQ. V trimming: 4 bases; J trimming: 6 bases; junction bases outside the gene matches: 9. CDR3 size: 14 residues.

This clonotype was seen a handful of times. The chain recombines TRBV15 with TRBJ1-1; no definite D call. V was trimmed by 5 bases and J by 1 base, leaving 14 bases between them. Germline CDR1 LNHNV, CDR2 YYDKDF (reference sequence). CDR3 length equals 15 residues. The CDR3 spells CATSPRRARNTEAFF. CDR3 coding DNA: TGTGCCACCAGCCCCCGGAGGGCGCGGAACACTGAAGCTTTCTTT.

A remark on this clonotype: A much larger clone differs from this one at a single base, so this may be a read error. The genes are TRBV27 and TRBJ2-3, with D perhaps being TRBD1 or TRBD2 (6 bases each). The CDR3 consists of 15 residues. Germline CDR1 MNHEY, CDR2 SMNVEV (reference sequence). V lost 3 bases, J lost 4 bases, and 14 bases lay in between. CDR3 in DNA: TGTGCCAGCAGTTTGGGGGGATCAGGGGCAGATACGCAGTATTTT. This codes for CASSLGGSGADTQYF.

The chain is built from TRBV12-3 or TRBV12-4 and TRBJ2-2; 9 bases agree with TRBD1. After removal of 7 bases from V and 4 bases from J, the junction contained 13 bases not matched to a gene. The CDR3 is 17 residues long. The CDR3 region has the DNA TGTGCCAGCACCCCGGGACAGGGTTTTCGGGGCACCGGGGAGCTGTTTTTT. Protein sequence: CASTPGQGFRGTGELFF.

This clonotype was counted a few times. The chain uses TRBV27 and TRBJ1-1; D is unresolved. Germline CDR1 reads MNHEY; CDR2 reads SMNVEV (reference sequence). The CDR3 contains 13 residues. Trimming took off 5 bases at V and 8 bases at J, with 15 bases between the two ends. CDR3 protein: CASSRGRSPEAFF. DNA for the CDR3: TGTGCCAGCAGTCGAGGGAGATCTCCCGAAGCTTTCTTT.

Regarding this clonotype: The junction departs from germline at one end; a sequencing error may be responsible. The genes are TRBV20-1 and TRBJ1-1; the D is unclear. This CDR3 region has 13 residues. Germline CDR1 is DFQATT and CDR2 is SNEGSKA (reference sequence). The CDR3 nucleotides read TGCAGTGCTAGAGTCGCGGGGAACACTGAAGTTTTCTTT. The encoded protein is CSARVAGNTEVFF.

As to this clonotype: This may arise from a read error, as a much more abundant clone is one base away. The chain joins TRBV4-1 to TRBJ2-2; the match to TRBD2 covers 9 bases. This CDR3 region has 15 residues. The germline V gene has CDR1 MGHRA and CDR2 YSYEKL. CDR3 residues: CASSPLAGNAGELFF. The CDR3 region has the DNA TGCGCCAGCAGCCCCCTAGCGGGGAACGCCGGGGAGCTGTTTTTT.

Details on this clonotype: A much larger clone lies a single base off, so this may be a read error. The V call is TRBV12-3 or TRBV12-4, the J call TRBJ2-7, with TRBD2 matching over 7 bases. The CDR3 extends over 14 amino acids. V gave up 7 bases and J gave up 5 bases; unmatched junction bases: 11. The chain's CDR3 is CASNVPRLANEQYF. CDR3 in DNA: TGTGCCAGCAACGTACCGAGACTAGCAAACGAGCAGTACTTC.

In this sample, this clonotype turned up many times. The chain joins TRBV20-1 to TRBJ2-1, with TRBD1 matching 7 bases. The length of the CDR3 is 16 residues. Trimming cost V 3 bases and J 1 base; bases outside gene matches: 9. The V gene's germline CDR1 is DFQATT and CDR2 SNEGSKA (reference sequence). The CDR3 sequence: CSARTPTGWSYNEQFF. CDR3 nucleotide sequence: TGCAGTGCTAGGACGCCGACAGGGTGGTCCTACAATGAGCAGTTCTTC.

This chain connects TRBV3-1 to TRBJ1-1; D is unclear. There are 15 residues in the CDR3. V lost 3 bases and J lost 6, with 17 bases in between. Germline-derived CDR1 and CDR2 are LGHDT and YNNKEL (reference sequence). CDR3 DNA: TGTGCCAGCAGCCATCGAGGCGACGGGGTCGCTGAAGCTTTCTTT. It yields the protein CASSHRGDGVAEAFF.

As concerns this clonotype: A read error is possible here, since a much larger clone lies one base away. The rearrangement joins TRBV28 to TRBJ2-7; 8 bases align to TRBD1. This CDR3 comprises 14 residues. Trimming took 7 bases from V and 4 from J; bases not matched to a gene: 9. Germline V gene sequence: CDR1 MDHEN, CDR2 SYDVKM. The CDR3 reads CASNTQGVRYEQYF. Here the CDR3 DNA reads TGTGCCAGCAATACACAGGGGGTGAGATACGAGCAGTACTTC.

The chain joins TRBV4-2 to TRBJ1-4, with a possible D match to TRBD1 (5 bases). The CDR3 is made up of 16 amino acids. Deletions cut 1 base from V and 7 bases from J, with 16 bases between. Per the germline V gene, CDR1 is LGHNA and CDR2 is YNFKEQ. CDR3 bases: TGTGCCAGCAGCCAAGGCGACGGGGGAGTGGGTGAAAAACTGTTTTTT. Translated: CASSQGDGGVGEKLFF.

Concerning this clonotype: A clone one base away is much larger, so this may be a read error. The rearrangement joins TRBV12-3 or TRBV12-4 to TRBJ2-1; TRBD2 matches 7 bases. CDR3 length equals 15 residues. CDR3 DNA: TGTGCCTGCAGTTTGTCCAGCGGGGCCTACAATGAGCAGTTCTTC. Translation gives CACSLSSGAYNEQFF.

This clonotype was detected many times. This rearrangement joins TRBV4-1 to TRBJ2-7; 15 bases fit TRBD2. Germline V lookup: CDR1 MGHRA, CDR2 YSYEKL. The length of the CDR3 is 17 residues. The ends lost 4 bases at V and 2 bases at J; junction bases unmatched: 6. CDR3 in DNA: TGCGCCAGCAGCCCAGGACTAGCGGGAGGGCCGCCCTACGAGCAGTACTTC. Translating it yields CASSPGLAGGPPYEQYF.

This clonotype occurred many times. The chain combines TRBV12-3 or TRBV12-4 with TRBJ2-3; 10 positions match TRBD2. CDR3 length: 13 amino acids. The ends lost 6 bases at V and 8 bases at J; junction bases unmatched: 5. CDR3 sequence reads: CASSTSGGATQYF. CDR3 DNA sequence: TGTGCCAGCAGCACAAGCGGGGGGGCTACGCAGTATTTT.

This clonotype has ten or more counts. The V and J genes are TRBV29-1 and TRBJ2-7, with D tentatively TRBD2 (6 bases). Germline values: CDR1 SQVTM, CDR2 ANQGSEA. V was cut by 7 bases and J by 2 bases, with 15 bases left in between. The CDR3 contains 13 residues. CDR3 DNA: TGCAGCGGGGGGGAAAAAGGAGCCTACGAGCAGTACTTC. This gives the protein CSGGEKGAYEQYF.